Listed below are T cell receptor beta chains from one sample, sequenced in a study of CD8+ T cells in alopecia areata. The protocol was immunoSEQ multiplex PCR, while the TCRdb copy is restricted to in-frame clones and leaves out a portion. The sample holds some 82,000 clones, roughly half seen once. The sequenced sample was NKG2D-high CD8+ T cells sorted from blood. The receptor source for this set is a human donor with alopecia areata. Both conserved end residues are trimmed from each CDR3. The order of the fields is J gene, V gene, clone size, CDR3 protein. Clone size, where shown, is once, few, many, or a class for clones that have expanded.

TRBJ1-1	TRBV5-4	.	ASSDTGMGTEAF
TRBJ2-7	TRBV9	.	ASSPGSSSYEQY
TRBJ2-3	TRBV27	few	ASSQIGTRTADTQY
TRBJ1-1	TRBV30	.	AGERGTEAF
TRBJ2-3	TRBV28	.	ASSFWGNADTQY
TRBJ1-1	TRBV6-5	.	ASLRRWNTEAF
TRBJ2-5	TRBV19	few	ASEPTGGHETQY
TRBJ1-5	TRBV5-6	.	ASSLGGTTNQPQH
TRBJ2-2	TRBV30	.	AWSLGRLENTGELF
TRBJ2-7	TRBV7-9	.	ASSPPGGTTYEQY
TRBJ2-1	TRBV25-1	few	ASREGIEQF
TRBJ2-3	TRBV27	few	ASSLSRPTITQY
TRBJ2-3	TRBV28	few	ASTRGTDTQY
TRBJ2-2	TRBV4-2	once	ASSQAPGHYDAGELF
TRBJ2-5	TRBV27	.	ASSYGETQY
TRBJ2-1	TRBV29-1	few	SVEVNGMNNEQF
TRBJ2-7	TRBV27	.	ASSLRGSHEQY
TRBJ2-1	TRBV5-1	.	ASSPGLAGNEQF
TRBJ2-1	TRBV7-9	.	ASSLWDPANEQF
TRBJ2-3	TRBV9	.	ASSVARTDTQY
TRBJ2-3	TRBV19	few	ASTKKRGVADTQY
TRBJ2-1	TRBV7-9	.	ASSPGLAVDNEQF
TRBJ2-1	TRBV2	once	ASSVELNEQF
TRBJ2-6	TRBV5-4	once	ASSFQGSGANVLT
TRBJ2-1	TRBV9	.	ASSVDQGAKF
TRBJ2-1	TRBV29-1	.	SVVGRGSNEQF
TRBJ2-1	TRBV7-6	few	ASSNEAEDDEQF
TRBJ2-7	TRBV28	.	ASSLGRDSYEQY
TRBJ2-1	TRBV30	.	AWGPGLQDEQF
TRBJ2-7	TRBV19	few	ASSMAAGHYEQY
TRBJ2-7	TRBV6-1	few	ATLPDNYEQY
TRBJ1-5	TRBV4-1	.	ASSQDRGEVQPQH
TRBJ2-3	TRBV2	.	ASSGSDFRY
TRBJ2-7	TRBV28	.	ASSSGRKRYEQY
TRBJ1-1	TRBV4-1	.	ASSQTGSVTEAF
TRBJ2-7	TRBV11-2	.	ASSTFGGGYEQY
TRBJ2-3	TRBV7-6	few	ASSLTASTDTQY
TRBJ2-7	TRBV28	.	ASSRTGDYEQY
TRBJ1-2	TRBV29-1	.	SVRGLDGYT
TRBJ2-7	TRBV4-3	few	ASSQGGYGEQY
TRBJ1-2	TRBV30	.	AGEEELGYGYT
TRBJ2-1	TRBV27	.	ASQAGQLNEQF
TRBJ2-5	TRBV7-8	.	ASSGRETQY
TRBJ1-2	TRBV27	.	ASSLSPRTGGYT
TRBJ2-7	TRBV14	.	ASSQGVEQY
TRBJ2-1	TRBV29-1	few	SVGASGWNNEQF
TRBJ2-6	TRBV5-1	.	ARQHRAGANVLT
TRBJ2-7	TRBV29-1	.	SGGPGSYEQY
TRBJ2-7	TRBV7-9	.	ASSLALAGDPLEQY
TRBJ2-2	TRBV30	.	ATEQITGELF
TRBJ2-1	TRBV29-1	few	SAIQGDNEQF
TRBJ2-7	TRBV18	.	ASSPGVSGNEQY
TRBJ1-2	TRBV15	.	ATSRDRGLLSSYGYT
TRBJ1-1	TRBV4-1	once	ASSQTGAEAF
TRBJ2-5	TRBV11-2	.	ASSGSRGTQY
TRBJ2-7	TRBV11-2	.	ASNIPGASYEQY